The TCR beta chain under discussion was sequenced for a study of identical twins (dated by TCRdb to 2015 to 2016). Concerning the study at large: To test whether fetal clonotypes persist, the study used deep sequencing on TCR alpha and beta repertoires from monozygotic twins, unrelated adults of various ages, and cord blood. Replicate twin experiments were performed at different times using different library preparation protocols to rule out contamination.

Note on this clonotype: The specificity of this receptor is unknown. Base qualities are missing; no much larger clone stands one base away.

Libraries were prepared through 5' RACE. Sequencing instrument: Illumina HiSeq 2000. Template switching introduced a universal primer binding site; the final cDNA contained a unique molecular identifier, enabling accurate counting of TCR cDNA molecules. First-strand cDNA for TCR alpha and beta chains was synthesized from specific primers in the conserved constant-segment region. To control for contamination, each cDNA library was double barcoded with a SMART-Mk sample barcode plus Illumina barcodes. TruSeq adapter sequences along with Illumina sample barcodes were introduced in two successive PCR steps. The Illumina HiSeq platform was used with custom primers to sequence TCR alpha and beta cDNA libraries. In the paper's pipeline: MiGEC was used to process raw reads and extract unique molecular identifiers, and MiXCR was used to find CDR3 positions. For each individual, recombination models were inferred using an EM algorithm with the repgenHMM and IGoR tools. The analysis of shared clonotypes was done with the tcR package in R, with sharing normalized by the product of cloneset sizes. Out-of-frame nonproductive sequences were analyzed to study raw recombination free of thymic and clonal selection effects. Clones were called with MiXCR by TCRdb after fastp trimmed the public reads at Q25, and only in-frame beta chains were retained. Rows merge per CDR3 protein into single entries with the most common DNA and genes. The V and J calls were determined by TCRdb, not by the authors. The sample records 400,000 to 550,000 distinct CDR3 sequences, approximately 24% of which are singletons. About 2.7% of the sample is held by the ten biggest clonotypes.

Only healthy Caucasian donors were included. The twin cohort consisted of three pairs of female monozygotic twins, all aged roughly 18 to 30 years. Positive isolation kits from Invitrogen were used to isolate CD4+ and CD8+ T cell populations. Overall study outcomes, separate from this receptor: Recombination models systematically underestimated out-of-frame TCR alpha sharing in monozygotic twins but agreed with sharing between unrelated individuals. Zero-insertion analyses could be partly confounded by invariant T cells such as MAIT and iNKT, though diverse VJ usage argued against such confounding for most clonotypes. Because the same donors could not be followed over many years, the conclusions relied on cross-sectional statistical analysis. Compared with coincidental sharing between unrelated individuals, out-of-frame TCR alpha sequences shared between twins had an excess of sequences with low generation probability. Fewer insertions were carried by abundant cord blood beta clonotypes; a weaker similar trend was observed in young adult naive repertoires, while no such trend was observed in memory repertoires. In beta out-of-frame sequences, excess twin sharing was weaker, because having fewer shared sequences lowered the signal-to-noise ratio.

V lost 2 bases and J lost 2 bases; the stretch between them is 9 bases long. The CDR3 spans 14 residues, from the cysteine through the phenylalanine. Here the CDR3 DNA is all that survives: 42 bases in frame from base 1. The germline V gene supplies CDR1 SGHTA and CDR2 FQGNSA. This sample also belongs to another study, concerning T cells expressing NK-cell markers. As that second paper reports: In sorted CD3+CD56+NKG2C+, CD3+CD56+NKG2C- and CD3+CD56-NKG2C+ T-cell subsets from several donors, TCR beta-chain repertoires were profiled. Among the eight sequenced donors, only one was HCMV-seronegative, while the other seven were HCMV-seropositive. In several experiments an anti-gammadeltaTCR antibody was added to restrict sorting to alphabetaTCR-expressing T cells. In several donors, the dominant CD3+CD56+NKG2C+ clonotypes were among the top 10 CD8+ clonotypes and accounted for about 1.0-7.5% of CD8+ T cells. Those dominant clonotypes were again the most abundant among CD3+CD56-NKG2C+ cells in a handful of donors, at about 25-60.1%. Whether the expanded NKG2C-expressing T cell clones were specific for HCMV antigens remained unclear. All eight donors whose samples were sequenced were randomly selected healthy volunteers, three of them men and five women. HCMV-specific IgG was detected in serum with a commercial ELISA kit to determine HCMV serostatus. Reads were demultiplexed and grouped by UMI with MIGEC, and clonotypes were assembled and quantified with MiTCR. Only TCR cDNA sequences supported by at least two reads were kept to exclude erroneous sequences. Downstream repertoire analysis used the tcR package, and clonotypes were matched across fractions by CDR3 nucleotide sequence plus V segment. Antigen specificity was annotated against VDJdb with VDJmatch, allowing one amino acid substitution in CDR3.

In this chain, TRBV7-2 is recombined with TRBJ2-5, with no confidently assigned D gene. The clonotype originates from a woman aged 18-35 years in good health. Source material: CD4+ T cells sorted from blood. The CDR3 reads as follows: CASSLSVVQETQYF. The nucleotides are TGTGCCAGCAGCTTATCGGTAGTTCAAGAGACCCAGTACTTC.